This TCR beta chain was captured in a study of lymphopenia after photon versus proton radiotherapy. This table comes from immunoSEQ multiplex PCR, and its TCRdb copy is limited to in-frame clones, with some not included. In the table there are around 62,000 clones, approximately 84% of which are singletons. With 0 bases removed from V and 9 bases from J, the gap between germline ends came to 13 bases. CDR3 length equals 14 residues. Per the germline V gene, CDR1 is SGHRS and CDR2 is YFSETQ. This chain links TRBV5-1 with TRBJ2-1; D perhaps matches TRBD1 (5 bases). This clonotype was obtained from a man aged 60 to 75 with pancreatic cancer. This sample comprised peripheral blood, obtained from a patient treated with proton-based radiotherapy. The CDR3 bases are TGCGCCAGCAGCTTGGAGGGGTCCGGATTTGAGCAGTTCTTC. It translates to CASSLEGSGFEQFF.